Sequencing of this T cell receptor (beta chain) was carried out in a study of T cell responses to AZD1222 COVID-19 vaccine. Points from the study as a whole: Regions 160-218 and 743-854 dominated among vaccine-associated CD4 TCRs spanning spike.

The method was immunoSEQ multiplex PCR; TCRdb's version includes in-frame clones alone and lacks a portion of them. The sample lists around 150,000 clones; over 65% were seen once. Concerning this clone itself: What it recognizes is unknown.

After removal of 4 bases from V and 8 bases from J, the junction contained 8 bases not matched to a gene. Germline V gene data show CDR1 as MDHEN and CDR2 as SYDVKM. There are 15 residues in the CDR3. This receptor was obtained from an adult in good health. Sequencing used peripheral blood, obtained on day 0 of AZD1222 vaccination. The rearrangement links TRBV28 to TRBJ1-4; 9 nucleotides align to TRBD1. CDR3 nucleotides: TGTGCCAGCAGTTGGGCGACAGGGGGGGAAGAAAAACTGTTTTTT. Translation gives CASSWATGGEEKLFF.